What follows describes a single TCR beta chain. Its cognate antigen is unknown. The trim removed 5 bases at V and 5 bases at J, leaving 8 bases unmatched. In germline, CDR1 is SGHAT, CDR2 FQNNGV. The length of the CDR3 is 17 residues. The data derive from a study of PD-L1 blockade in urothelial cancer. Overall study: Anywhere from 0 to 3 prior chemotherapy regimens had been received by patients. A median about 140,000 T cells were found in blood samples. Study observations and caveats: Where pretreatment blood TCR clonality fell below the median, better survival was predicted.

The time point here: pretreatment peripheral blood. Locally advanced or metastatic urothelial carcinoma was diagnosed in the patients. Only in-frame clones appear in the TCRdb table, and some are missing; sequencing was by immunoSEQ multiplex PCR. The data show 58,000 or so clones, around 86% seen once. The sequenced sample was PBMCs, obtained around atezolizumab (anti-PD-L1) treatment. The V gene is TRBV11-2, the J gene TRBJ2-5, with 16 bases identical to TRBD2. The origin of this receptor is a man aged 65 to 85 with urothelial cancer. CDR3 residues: CASSPGTSGRAGETQYF. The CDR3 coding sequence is TGTGCCAGCAGCCCCGGGACTAGCGGGAGGGCCGGGGAGACCCAGTACTTC.